The T cell receptor (beta chain) under discussion was sequenced for a study of technical replicates of blood from several donors. With 3 bases clipped from V and 3 bases from J, the junction kept 3 bases outside the gene matches. Germline V CDR1 and CDR2: MGHDK, SYGVNS. The CDR3 covers 16 residues. Method: immunoSEQ multiplex PCR; TCRdb's copy keeps in-frame clones and lacks some. Of just over 15,000 clones in the sample, over 80% were seen once. The rearrangement links TRBV25-1 to TRBJ2-2; 11 nucleotides align to TRBD2. Sequences were obtained from PBMCs. This clonotype was obtained from a human donor in good health. The CDR3: CASSDRLAGHTGELFF. Written as DNA, the CDR3 is TGTGCCAGCAGTGACCGACTAGCGGGGCACACCGGGGAGCTGTTTTTT. The complete variable domain, with remaining parts taken from reference TRBV25-1 and TRBJ2-2, reads EADIYQTPRYLVIGTGKKITLECSQTMGHDKMYWYQQDPGMELHLIHYSYGVNSTEKGDLSSESTVSRIRTEHFPLTLESARPSHTSQYLCASSDRLAGHTGELFFGEGSRLTVL.